This T cell receptor beta chain was sequenced in a study of identical twins. TCRdb re-called the 5' RACE reads with MiXCR, one entry per CDR3 protein. The sample has some 790,000 distinct CDR3 sequences, around a sixth seen once; the top ten hold around 13%. V was cut by 6 bases and J by 5 bases, with 17 bases left in between. Germline loops: CDR1 SQVTM, CDR2 ANQGSEA. The CDR3 contains 13 residues. In addition, the sample was reused for a study of T cells expressing NK-cell markers. That investigation notes: Leadership of the CD3+CD56-NKG2C+ fraction also belonged to these clonotypes in several donors.

The V and J genes are TRBV29-1 and TRBJ2-7; no clear D gene. Sequences were obtained from PBMCs. The sequence derives from a young woman in good health. In DNA, the CDR3 is TGCAGCGTGTGGTCAGGCCTTCGGAACGAGCAGTACTTC. Translating it yields CSVWSGLRNEQYF.